These 6 T cell receptor beta chains came from one sample sequenced in a study of blood T cell repertoires in COVID-19. Sequenced by immunoSEQ multiplex PCR; TCRdb stores in-frame clones only, minus some. Of about 68,000 clones in the sample, approximately 80% were seen once. The sample taken for sequencing was peripheral blood. Every receptor here comes from a human donor in a cohort sampled during active COVID-19.

This chain connects TRBV18 to TRBJ2-7; D might be TRBD1 (5 bases). This CDR3 is 13 amino acids long. Per germline, CDR1 KGHSH and CDR2 LQKENI. V was cut by 2 bases and J by 7 bases, with 12 bases left in between. The CDR3 here is CASSPNSGREQYF. The DNA of the CDR3 is TGTGCCAGCTCACCAAATTCAGGGCGGGAGCAGTACTTC.

This chain uses TRBV7-2 with TRBJ2-1, with a tentative D call TRBD2 (6 bases). There are 14 residues in the CDR3. Germline V lookup: CDR1 SGHTA, CDR2 FQGNSA. V was trimmed by 2 bases and J by 10 bases, leaving 15 bases between them. The DNA for the CDR3 is TGTGCCAGCAGCTTACAAGGGACTTCTCAGGAGCAGTTCTTC. Residues: CASSLQGTSQEQFF.

The chain employs TRBV10-3 and TRBJ1-1, with 7 bases matching TRBD1. The CDR3 has 15 residues. The germline CDR1 and CDR2 sequences are ENHRY and SYGVKD. Trimming removed 0 bases from V and 5 bases from J; junction bases left unmatched: 6. CDR3 sequence: CAISESGRGRTEAFF. The CDR3 DNA reads as TGTGCCATCAGTGAGTCCGGAAGGGGGCGAACTGAAGCTTTCTTT.

This clone was observed a few times. The rearrangement links TRBV9 to TRBJ1-6, with a possible D match to TRBD1 (6 bases). Trimming took off 4 bases at V and 6 bases at J, with 17 bases between the two ends. The germline V gene encodes CDR1 SGDLS and CDR2 YYNGEE. The CDR3 totals 16 residues. The DNA for the CDR3 is TGTGCCAGCAGCTTATCCGACAGGTTCGGTAATTCACCCCTCCACTTT. It codes for CASSLSDRFGNSPLHF. Looking up the rest from reference TRBV9 and TRBJ1-6 gives the full variable domain: DSGVTQTPKHLITATGQRVTLRCSPRSGDLSVYWYQQSLDQGLQFLIQYYNGEERAKGNILERFSAQQFPDLHSELNLSSLELGDSALYFCASSLSDRFGNSPLHFGNGTRLTVT.

The chain recombines TRBV24-1 with TRBJ2-2; TRBD2 matches at 8 bases. V trimming: 4 bases; J trimming: 4 bases; junction bases outside the gene matches: 7. Germline V lookup: CDR1 KGHDR, CDR2 SFDVKD. The CDR3 is 16 amino acids. The CDR3: CATSEFSGSLTGELFF. DNA for the CDR3: TGTGCCACCAGTGAATTCAGCGGGAGTCTCACCGGGGAGCTGTTTTTT.

The chain combines TRBV7-9 with TRBJ2-7, with 9 positions matching TRBD1. The CDR3 runs to 15 residues. Germline V CDR1 and CDR2: SEHNR, FQNEAQ (reference sequence). V shed 1 base and J 5 bases; nucleotides not matched to a gene: 6. CDR3: CASSLVGQGYHEQYF. CDR3 nucleotide sequence: TGTGCCAGCAGCTTAGTGGGACAGGGCTACCACGAGCAGTACTTC. Complete variable domain (other parts from reference TRBV7-9 and TRBJ2-7): DTGVSQNPRHKITKRGQNVTFRCDPISEHNRLYWYRQTLGQGPEFLTYFQNEAQLEKSRLLSDRFSAERPKGSFSTLEIQRTEQGDSAMYLCASSLVGQGYHEQYFGPGTRLTVT.